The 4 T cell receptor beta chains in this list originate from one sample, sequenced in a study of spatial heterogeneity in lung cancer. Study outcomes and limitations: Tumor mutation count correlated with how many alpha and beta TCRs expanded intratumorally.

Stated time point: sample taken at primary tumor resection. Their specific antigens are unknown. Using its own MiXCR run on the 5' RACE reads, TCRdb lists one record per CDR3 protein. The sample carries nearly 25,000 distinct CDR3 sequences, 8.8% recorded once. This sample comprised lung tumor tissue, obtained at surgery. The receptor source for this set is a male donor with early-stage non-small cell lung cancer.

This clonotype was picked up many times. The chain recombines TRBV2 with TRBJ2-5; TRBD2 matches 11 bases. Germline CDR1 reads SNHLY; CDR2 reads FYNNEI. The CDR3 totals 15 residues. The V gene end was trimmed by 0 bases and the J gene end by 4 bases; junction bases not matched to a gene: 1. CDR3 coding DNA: TGTGCCAGCAGTGAAGCACTAGCGGGGGTAGAGACCCAGTACTTC. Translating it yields CASSEALAGVETQYF.

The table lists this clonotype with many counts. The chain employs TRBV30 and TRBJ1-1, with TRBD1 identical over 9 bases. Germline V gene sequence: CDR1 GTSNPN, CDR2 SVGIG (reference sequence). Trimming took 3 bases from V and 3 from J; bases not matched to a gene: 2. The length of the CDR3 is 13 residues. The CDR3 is CAWRRQGDTEAFF. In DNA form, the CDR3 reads TGTGCCTGGAGGCGACAGGGGGACACTGAAGCTTTCTTT.

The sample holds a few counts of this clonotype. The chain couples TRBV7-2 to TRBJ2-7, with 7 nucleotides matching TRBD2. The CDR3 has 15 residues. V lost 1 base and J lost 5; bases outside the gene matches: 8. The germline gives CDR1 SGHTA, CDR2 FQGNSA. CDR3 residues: CASSLEGGSLNEQYF. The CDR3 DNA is TGTGCCAGCAGCTTAGAGGGCGGGAGCCTCAACGAGCAGTACTTC. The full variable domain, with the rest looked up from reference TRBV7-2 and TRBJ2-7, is GAGVSQSPSNKVTEKGKDVELRCDPISGHTALYWYRQSLGQGLEFLIYFQGNSAPDKSGLPSDRFSAERTGGSVSTLTIQRTQQEDSAVYLCASSLEGGSLNEQYFGPGTRLTVT.

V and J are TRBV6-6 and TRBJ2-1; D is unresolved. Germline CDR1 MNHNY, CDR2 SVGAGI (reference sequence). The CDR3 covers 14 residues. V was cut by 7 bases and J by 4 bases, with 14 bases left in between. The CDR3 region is CASTNSDQYNEQFF. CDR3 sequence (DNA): TGTGCCAGCACCAACTCGGACCAGTACAATGAGCAGTTCTTC.